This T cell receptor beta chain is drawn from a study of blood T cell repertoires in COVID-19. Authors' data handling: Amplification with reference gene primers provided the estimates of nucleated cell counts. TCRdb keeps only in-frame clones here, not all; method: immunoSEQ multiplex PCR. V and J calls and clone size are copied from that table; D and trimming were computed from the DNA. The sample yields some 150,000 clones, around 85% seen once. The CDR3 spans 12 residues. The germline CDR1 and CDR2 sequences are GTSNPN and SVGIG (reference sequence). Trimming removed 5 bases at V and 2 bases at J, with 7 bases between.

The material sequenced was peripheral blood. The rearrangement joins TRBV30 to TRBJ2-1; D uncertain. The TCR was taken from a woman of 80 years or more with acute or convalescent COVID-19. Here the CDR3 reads CAWDTAYNEQFF. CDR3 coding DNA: TGTGCCTGGGACACAGCCTACAATGAGCAGTTCTTC. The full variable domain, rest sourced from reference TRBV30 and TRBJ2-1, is SQTIHQWPATLVQPVGSPLSLECTVEGTSNPNLYWYRQAAGRGLQLLFYSVGIGQISSEVPQNLSASRPQDRQFILSSKKLLLSDSGFYLCAWDTAYNEQFFGPGTRLTVL.